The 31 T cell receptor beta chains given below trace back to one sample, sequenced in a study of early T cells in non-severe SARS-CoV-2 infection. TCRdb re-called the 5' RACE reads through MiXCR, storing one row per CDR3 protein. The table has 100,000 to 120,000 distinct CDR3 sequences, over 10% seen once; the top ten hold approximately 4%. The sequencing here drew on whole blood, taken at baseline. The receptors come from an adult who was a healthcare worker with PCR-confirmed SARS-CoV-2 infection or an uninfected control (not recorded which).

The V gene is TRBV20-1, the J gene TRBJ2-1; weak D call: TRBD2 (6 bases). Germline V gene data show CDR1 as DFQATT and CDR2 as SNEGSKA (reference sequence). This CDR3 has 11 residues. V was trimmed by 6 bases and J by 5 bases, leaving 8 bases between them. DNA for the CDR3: TGCAGTGCCGGGGGTAACAATGAGCAGTTCTTC. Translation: CSAGGNNEQFF.

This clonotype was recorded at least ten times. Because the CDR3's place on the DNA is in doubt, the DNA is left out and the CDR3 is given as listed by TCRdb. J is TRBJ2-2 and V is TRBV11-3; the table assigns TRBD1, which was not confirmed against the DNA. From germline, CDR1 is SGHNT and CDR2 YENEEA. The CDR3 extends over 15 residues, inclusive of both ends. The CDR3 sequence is CASTHAWGYPGSCFF.

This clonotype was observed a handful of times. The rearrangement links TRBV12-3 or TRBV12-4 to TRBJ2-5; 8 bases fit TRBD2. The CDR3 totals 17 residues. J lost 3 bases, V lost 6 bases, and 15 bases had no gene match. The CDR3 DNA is TGTGCCAGCAGACCCGGGACTAGGGGAGGGTCGGAAGAGACCCAGTACTTC. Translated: CASRPGTRGGSEETQYF.

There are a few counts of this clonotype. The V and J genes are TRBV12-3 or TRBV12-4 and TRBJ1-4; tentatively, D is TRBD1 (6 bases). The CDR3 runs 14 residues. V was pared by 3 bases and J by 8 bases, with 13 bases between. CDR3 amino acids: CASSLAGVGEKLFF. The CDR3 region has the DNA TGTGCCAGCAGTTTGGCAGGGGTCGGGGAAAAACTGTTTTTT.

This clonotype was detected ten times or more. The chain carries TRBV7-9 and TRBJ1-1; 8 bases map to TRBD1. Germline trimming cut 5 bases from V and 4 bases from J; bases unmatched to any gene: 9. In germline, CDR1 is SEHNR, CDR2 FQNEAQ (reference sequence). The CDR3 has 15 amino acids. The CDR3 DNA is TGTGCCAGCAGCATGACAGGGGCAGGGGCCACTGAAGCTTTCTTT. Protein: CASSMTGAGATEAFF.

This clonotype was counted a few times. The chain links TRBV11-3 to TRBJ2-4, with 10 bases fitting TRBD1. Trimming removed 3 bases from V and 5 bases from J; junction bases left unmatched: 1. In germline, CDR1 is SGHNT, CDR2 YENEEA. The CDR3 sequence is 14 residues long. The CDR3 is CASSFGTGENIQYF. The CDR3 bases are TGTGCCAGCAGCTTTGGGACAGGGGAAAACATTCAGTACTTC. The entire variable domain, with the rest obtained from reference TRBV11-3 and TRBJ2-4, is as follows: EAGVVQSPRYKIIEKKQPVAFWCNPISGHNTLYWYLQNLGQGPELLIRYENEEAVDDSQLPKDRFSAERLKGVDSTLKIQPAELGDSAVYLCASSFGTGENIQYFGAGTRLSVL.

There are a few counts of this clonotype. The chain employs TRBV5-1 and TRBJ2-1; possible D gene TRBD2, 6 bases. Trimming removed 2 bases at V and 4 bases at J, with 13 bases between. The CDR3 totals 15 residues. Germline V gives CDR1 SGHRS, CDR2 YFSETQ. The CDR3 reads CASSFDGGTYNEQFF. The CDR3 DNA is TGCGCCAGCAGCTTTGATGGGGGGACGTACAATGAGCAGTTCTTC.

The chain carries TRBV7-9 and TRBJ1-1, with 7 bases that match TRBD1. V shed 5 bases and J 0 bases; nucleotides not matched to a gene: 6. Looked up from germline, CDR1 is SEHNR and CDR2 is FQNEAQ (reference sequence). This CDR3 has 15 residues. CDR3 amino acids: CASSPRQGLNTEAFF. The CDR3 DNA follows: TGTGCCAGCAGCCCTAGACAGGGCCTGAACACTGAAGCTTTCTTT.

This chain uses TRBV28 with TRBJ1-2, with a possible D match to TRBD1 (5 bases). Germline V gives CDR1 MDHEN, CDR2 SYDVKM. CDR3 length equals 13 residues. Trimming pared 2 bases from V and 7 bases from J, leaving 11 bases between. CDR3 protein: CASSLRGQGGYTF. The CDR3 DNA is TGTGCCAGCAGTTTAAGAGGGCAGGGTGGCTACACCTTC.

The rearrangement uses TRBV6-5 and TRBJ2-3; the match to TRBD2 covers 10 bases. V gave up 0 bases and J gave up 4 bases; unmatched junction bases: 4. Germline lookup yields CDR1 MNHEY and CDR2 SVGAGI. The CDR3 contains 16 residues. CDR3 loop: CASSYSVLAGADTQYF. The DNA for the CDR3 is TGTGCCAGCAGTTACTCTGTTCTAGCGGGAGCAGATACGCAGTATTTT.

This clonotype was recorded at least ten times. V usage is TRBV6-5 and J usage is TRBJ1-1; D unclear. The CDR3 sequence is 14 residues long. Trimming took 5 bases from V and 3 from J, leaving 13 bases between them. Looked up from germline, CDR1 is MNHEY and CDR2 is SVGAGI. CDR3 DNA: TGTGCCAGCAGTCCCGCGGCCCGCCACACTGAAGCTTTCTTT. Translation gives CASSPAARHTEAFF.

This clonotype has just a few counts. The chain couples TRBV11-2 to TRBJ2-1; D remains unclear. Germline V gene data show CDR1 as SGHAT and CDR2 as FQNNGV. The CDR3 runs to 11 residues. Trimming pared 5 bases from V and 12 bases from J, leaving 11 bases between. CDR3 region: CASSLVLGQFF. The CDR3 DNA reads TGTGCCAGCAGCCTGGTCCTGGGGCAGTTCTTC.

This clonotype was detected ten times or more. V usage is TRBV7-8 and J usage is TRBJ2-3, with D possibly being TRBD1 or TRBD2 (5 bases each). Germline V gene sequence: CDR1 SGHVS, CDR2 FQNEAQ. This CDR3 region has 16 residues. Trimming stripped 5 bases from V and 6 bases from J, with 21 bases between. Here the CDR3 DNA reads TGTGCCAGCAGCGAAACACGGGACCGATCCTTTGATACGCAGTATTTT. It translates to CASSETRDRSFDTQYF.

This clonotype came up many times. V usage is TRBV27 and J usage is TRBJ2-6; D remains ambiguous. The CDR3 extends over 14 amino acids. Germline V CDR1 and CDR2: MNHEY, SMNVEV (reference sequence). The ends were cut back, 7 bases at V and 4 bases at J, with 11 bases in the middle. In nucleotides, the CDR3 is TGTGCCAGCACCATCGGGTTCGGGGCCAACGTCCTGACTTTC. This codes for CASTIGFGANVLTF.

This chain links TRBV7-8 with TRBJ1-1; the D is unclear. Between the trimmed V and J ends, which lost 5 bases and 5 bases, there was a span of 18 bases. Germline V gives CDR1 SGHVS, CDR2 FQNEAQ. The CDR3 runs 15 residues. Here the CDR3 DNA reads TGTGCCAGCAGCAAACGACGGTCCCCTGCAACTGAAGCTTTCTTT. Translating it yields CASSKRRSPATEAFF. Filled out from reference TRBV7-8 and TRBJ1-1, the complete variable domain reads GAGVSQSPRYKVAKRGQDVALRCDPISGHVSLFWYQQALGQGPEFLTYFQNEAQLDKSGLPSDRFFAERPEGSVSTLKIQRTQQEDSAVYLCASSKRRSPATEAFFGQGTRLTVV.

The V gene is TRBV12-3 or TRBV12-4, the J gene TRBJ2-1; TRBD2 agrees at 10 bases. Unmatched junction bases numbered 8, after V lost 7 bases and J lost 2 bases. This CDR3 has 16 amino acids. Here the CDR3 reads CASTRTSGGPYNEQFF. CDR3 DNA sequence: TGTGCCAGCACCCGGACTAGCGGTGGACCCTACAATGAGCAGTTCTTC.

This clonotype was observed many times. The CDR3 sequence: CSARTLNYEQYF. The CDR3 coding sequence is TGCAGTGCTAGGACACTTAACTACGAGCAGTACTTC. The chain combines TRBV20-1 with TRBJ2-7; D call uncertain. The germline V gene has CDR1 DFQATT and CDR2 SNEGSKA (reference sequence). The CDR3 is made up of 12 amino acids. Trimming left V 3 bases short and J 3 bases short, with 9 bases between.

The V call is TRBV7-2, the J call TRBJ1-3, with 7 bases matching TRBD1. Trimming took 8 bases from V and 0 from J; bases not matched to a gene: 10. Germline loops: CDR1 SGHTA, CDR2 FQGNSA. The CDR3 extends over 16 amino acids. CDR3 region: CASRRQGLNSGNTIYF. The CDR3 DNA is TGTGCCAGCCGGAGACAGGGCCTTAACTCTGGAAACACCATATATTTT.

CDR3 coding DNA: TGTGCCAGCCTTCACCCGGGACAACAAGCCTTCAAGGCTAATGAAAAACTGTTTTTT. This codes for CASLHPGQQAFKANEKLFF. This chain connects TRBV25-1 to TRBJ1-4; possible D gene TRBD1, 6 bases. CDR3 length: 19 amino acids. With 8 bases removed from V and 3 bases from J, the gap between germline ends came to 28 bases. The germline V gene encodes CDR1 MGHDK and CDR2 SYGVNS.

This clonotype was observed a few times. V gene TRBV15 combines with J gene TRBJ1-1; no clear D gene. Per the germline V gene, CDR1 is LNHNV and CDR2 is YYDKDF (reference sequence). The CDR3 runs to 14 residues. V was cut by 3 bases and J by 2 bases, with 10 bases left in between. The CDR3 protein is CATSSARSNTEAFF. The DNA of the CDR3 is TGTGCCACCAGCAGCGCGCGCAGCAACACTGAAGCTTTCTTT.

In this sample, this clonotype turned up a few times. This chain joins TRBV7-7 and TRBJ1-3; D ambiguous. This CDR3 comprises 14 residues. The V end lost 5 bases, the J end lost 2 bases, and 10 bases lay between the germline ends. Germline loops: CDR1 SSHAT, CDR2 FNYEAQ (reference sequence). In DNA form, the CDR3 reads TGTGCCAGCAGCGCTGCCGGGGCTGGAAACACCATATATTTT. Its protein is CASSAAGAGNTIYF.

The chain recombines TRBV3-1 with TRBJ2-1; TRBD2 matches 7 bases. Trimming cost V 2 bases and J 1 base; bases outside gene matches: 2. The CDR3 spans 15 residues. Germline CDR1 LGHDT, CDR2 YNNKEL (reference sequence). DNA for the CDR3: TGTGCCAGCAGCCAAATCGGGAGGTCCTACAATGAGCAGTTCTTC. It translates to CASSQIGRSYNEQFF.

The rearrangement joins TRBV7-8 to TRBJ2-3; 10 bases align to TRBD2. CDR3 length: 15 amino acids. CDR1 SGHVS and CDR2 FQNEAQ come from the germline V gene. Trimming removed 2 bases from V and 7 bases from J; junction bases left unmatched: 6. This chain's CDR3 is CASSLLSGGAYTQYF. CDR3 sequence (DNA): TGTGCCAGCAGCTTACTGAGCGGGGGGGCATATACGCAGTATTTT.

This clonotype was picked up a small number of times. CDR3 sequence (DNA): TGTGCCAGCAGTTGGACAGGGCCGCAGTACTTC. It yields the protein CASSWTGPQYF. The chain recombines TRBV6-2 or TRBV6-3 with TRBJ2-4; TRBD1 matches 8 bases. J gave up 13 bases and V 4 bases, and 3 bases lay outside the gene matches. Germline CDR1 is MNHEY and CDR2 is SVGEGT. This CDR3 region has 11 residues.

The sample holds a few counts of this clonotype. CDR3 coding DNA: TGCGCCAGCAGCGGAGGACAGGGGGGCGAGCAGTACTTC. Amino acid sequence: CASSGGQGGEQYF. The chain employs TRBV5-1 and TRBJ2-7; TRBD1 aligns across 10 bases. Germline assignment: CDR1 SGHRS and CDR2 YFSETQ. V shed 4 bases and J 6 bases; nucleotides not matched to a gene: 4. This CDR3 spans 13 amino acids.

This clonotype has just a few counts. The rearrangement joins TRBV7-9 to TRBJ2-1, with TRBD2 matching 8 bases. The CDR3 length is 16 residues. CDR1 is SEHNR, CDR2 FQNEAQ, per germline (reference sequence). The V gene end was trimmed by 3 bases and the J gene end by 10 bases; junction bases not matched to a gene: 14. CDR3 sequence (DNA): TGTGCCAGCAGCTTTGTTCCGGGACTAGGAGCTGTCGAGCAGTTCTTC. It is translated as CASSFVPGLGAVEQFF. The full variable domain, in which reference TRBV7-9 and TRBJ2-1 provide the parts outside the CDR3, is DTGVSQNPRHKITKRGQNVTFRCDPISEHNRLYWYRQTLGQGPEFLTYFQNEAQLEKSRLLSDRFSAERPKGSFSTLEIQRTEQGDSAMYLCASSFVPGLGAVEQFFGPGTRLTVL.

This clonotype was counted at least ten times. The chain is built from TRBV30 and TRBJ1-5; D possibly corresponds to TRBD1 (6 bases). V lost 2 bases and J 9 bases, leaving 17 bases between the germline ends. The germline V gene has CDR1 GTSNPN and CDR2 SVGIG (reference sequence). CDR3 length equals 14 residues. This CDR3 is CAWSLAGQRWPQHF. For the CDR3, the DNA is TGTGCCTGGAGTTTAGCGGGACAACGTTGGCCCCAGCATTTT.

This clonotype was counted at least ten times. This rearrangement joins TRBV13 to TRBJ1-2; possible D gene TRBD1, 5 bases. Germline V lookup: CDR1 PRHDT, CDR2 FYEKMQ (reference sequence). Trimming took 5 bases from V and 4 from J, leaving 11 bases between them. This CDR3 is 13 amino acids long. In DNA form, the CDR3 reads TGTGCCAGCAGCCAGGCAGGGTCCTATGGCTACACCTTC. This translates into CASSQAGSYGYTF.

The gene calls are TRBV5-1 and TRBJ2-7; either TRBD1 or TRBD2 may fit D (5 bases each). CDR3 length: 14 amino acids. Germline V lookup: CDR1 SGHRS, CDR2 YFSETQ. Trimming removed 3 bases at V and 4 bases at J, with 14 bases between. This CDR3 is CASSSRDASYEQYF. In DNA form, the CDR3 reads TGCGCCAGCAGCTCCCGGGACGCCTCTTACGAGCAGTACTTC.

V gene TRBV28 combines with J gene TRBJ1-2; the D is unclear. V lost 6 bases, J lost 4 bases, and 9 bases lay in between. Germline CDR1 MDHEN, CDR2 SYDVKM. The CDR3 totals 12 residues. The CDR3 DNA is TGTGCCAGCAGGGACGGTCCCTATGGCTACACCTTC. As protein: CASRDGPYGYTF.

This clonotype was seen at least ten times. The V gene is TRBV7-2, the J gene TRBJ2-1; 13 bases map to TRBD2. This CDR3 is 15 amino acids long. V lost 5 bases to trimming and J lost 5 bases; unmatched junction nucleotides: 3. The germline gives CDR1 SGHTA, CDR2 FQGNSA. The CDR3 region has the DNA TGTGCCAGCAGCCGGGGACTAGCGGGGAACAATGAGCAGTTCTTC. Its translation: CASSRGLAGNNEQFF.